These 12 T cell receptor beta chains were all obtained from the same sample, sequenced in a study of blood T cell repertoires in COVID-19. Assay used: immunoSEQ multiplex PCR; TCRdb lists only in-frame clones, some missing. The repertoire holds around 450,000 clones, 87% seen once, with approximately 2% in the top ten. The sequenced material came from PBMCs or T cells enriched from blood (not recorded which). These receptor sequences come from a woman aged 18-35 years with acute COVID-19.

The DNA for the CDR3 is TGTGCCTGGAGGTACAGGGTCTCTGGGGCCAACGTCCTGACTTTC. It codes for CAWRYRVSGANVLTF. The rearrangement uses TRBV30 and TRBJ2-6, with a weak D call TRBD1 (6 bases). The V end was cut by 3 bases, the J end by 0 bases, with 9 bases between. This CDR3 has 15 residues. Germline V CDR1 and CDR2: GTSNPN, SVGIG (reference sequence).

The chain is built from TRBV4-3 and TRBJ1-4; TRBD1 might be the D (6 bases). V was pared by 0 bases and J by 11 bases, with 13 bases between. The germline V gene has CDR1 LGHNA and CDR2 YSLEER. The length of the CDR3 is 14 residues. The CDR3, as DNA: TGCGCCAGCAGCCAAGATGGGTACAGGGACAAACTGTTTTTT. Encoded protein: CASSQDGYRDKLFF.

This sequence joins TRBV19 and TRBJ2-7, with a possible D match to TRBD1 (6 bases). V dropped 3 bases and J dropped 0 bases, with 12 bases sitting between them. This CDR3 contains 15 residues. In germline, CDR1 is LNHDA, CDR2 SQIVND (reference sequence). CDR3 in amino acids: CASSIGVRGSYEQYF. The CDR3 DNA reads as TGTGCCAGTAGTATTGGGGTCAGGGGCTCCTACGAGCAGTACTTC.

The rearrangement joins TRBV7-3 to TRBJ2-5; D gene ambiguous. V was pared by 4 bases and J by 4 bases, with 13 bases between. Germline V gene lookup returns CDR1 SGHTA and CDR2 FQGTGA. This CDR3 is built from 14 residues. CDR3 protein: CASSSGLSGETQYF. CDR3 DNA sequence: TGTGCCAGCAGCTCGGGTCTTAGTGGAGAGACCCAGTACTTC.

The V call is TRBV5-1, the J call TRBJ2-3; D gene uncertain. Germline CDR1 is SGHRS and CDR2 is YFSETQ. The CDR3 extends over 13 amino acids. V was cut by 4 bases and J by 4 bases, with 10 bases left in between. CDR3 region: CASSVLPADTQYF. CDR3 DNA: TGCGCCAGCAGCGTCCTCCCAGCAGATACGCAGTATTTT.

The chain uses TRBV28 and TRBJ2-4; the D gene is possibly TRBD2 (5 bases). Trimming took 7 bases from V and 0 from J, leaving 16 bases between them. The CDR3 extends over 16 amino acids. Germline loops: CDR1 MDHEN, CDR2 SYDVKM. The CDR3 coding sequence is TGTGCCAGCATTTCCCGCCGCAGCGGAGCCAAAAACATTCAGTACTTC. It is translated as CASISRRSGAKNIQYF. Complete variable domain (other parts from reference TRBV28 and TRBJ2-4): DVKVTQSSRYLVKRTGEKVFLECVQDMDHENMFWYRQDPGLGLRLIYFSYDVKMKEKGDIPEGYSVSREKKERFSLILESASTNQTSMYLCASISRRSGAKNIQYFGAGTRLSVL.

The V call is TRBV4-3, the J call TRBJ1-6; TRBD1 matches at 9 bases. The CDR3 runs to 18 residues. CDR1 is LGHNA, CDR2 YSLEER, per germline. Unmatched junction bases numbered 15, after V lost 0 bases and J lost 12 bases. The CDR3 DNA reads as TGCGCCAGCAGCCAAGATGAACTCTGGGGGGACAGGGTAATACCCCTCCACTTT. This gives the protein CASSQDELWGDRVIPLHF.

The V gene is TRBV3-1 (or the pseudogene TRBV3-2), the J gene TRBJ2-2; D possibly corresponds to TRBD2 (5 bases). Trimming left V 0 bases short and J 1 base short, with 9 bases between. The CDR3 totals 16 residues. Germline lookup yields CDR1 LGHDT and CDR2 YNNKEL (reference sequence). The CDR3, as DNA: TGTGCCAGCAGCCAAGATCCGGCGGGGAACACCGGGGAGCTGTTTTTT. Its protein is CASSQDPAGNTGELFF.

The rearrangement links TRBV7-9 to TRBJ2-5, with D tentatively TRBD1 (6 bases). Germline V gene data show CDR1 as SEHNR and CDR2 as FQNEAQ (reference sequence). The CDR3 contains 13 residues. Between the trimmed V and J ends, which lost 2 bases and 5 bases, there was a span of 9 bases. The CDR3 protein is CASSLTGIETQYF. The CDR3 coding sequence is TGTGCCAGCAGCTTAACAGGGATCGAGACCCAGTACTTC.

As for this clone: Other nucleotide sequences from this sample produce the same CDR3. The chain has TRBV18 and TRBJ2-1, with 8 bases identical to TRBD2. This CDR3 region has 15 residues. Trimming cost V 5 bases and J 0 bases; bases outside gene matches: 3. The germline V gene encodes CDR1 KGHSH and CDR2 LQKENI. CDR3 protein: CASSSSGSSYNEQFF. The DNA of the CDR3 is TGTGCCAGCTCATCGAGCGGGAGCTCCTACAATGAGCAGTTCTTC. The complete variable domain, with remaining parts taken from reference TRBV18 and TRBJ2-1, reads NAGVMQNPRHLVRRRGQEARLRCSPMKGHSHVYWYRQLPEEGLKFMVYLQKENIIDESGMPKERFSAEFPKEGPSILRIQQVVRGDSAAYFCASSSSGSSYNEQFFGPGTRLTVL.

V gene TRBV6-2 or TRBV6-3 combines with J gene TRBJ1-2; D is undetermined. With 5 bases removed from V and 7 bases from J, the gap between germline ends came to 17 bases. Germline assignment: CDR1 MNHEY and CDR2 SVGEGT. This CDR3 comprises 14 residues. CDR3: CASSETDFIGGYTF. The CDR3 coding sequence is TGTGCCAGCAGTGAGACCGACTTCATTGGTGGCTACACCTTC.

The genes are TRBV5-6 and TRBJ1-6; 11 bases are shared with TRBD1. Germline V lookup: CDR1 SGHDT, CDR2 YYEEEE. V trimming: 4 bases; J trimming: 8 bases; junction bases outside the gene matches: 8. This CDR3 comprises 16 residues. The CDR3 DNA is TGTGCCAGCAGCCAAATACCGGGACAGGGGGATTCACCCCTCCACTTT. This codes for CASSQIPGQGDSPLHF.